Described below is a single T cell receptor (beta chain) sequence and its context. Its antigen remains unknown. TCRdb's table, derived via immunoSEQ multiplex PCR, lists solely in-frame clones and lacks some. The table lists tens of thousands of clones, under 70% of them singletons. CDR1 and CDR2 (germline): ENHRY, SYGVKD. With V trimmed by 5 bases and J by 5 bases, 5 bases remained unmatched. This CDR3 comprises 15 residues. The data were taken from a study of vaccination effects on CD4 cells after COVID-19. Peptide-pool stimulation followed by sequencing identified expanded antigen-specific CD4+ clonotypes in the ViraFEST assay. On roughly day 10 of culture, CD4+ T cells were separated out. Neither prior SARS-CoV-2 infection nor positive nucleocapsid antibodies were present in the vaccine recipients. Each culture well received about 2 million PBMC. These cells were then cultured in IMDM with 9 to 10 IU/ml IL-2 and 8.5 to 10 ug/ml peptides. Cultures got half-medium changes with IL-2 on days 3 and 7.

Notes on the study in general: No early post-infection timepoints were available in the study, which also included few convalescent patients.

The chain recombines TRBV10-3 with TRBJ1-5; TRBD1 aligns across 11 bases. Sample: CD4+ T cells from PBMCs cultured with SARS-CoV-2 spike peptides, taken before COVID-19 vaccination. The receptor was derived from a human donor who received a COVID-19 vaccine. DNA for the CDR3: TGTGCCATCAGTCGGGACAGGGGGTCCTATCAGCCCCAGCATTTT. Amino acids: CAISRDRGSYQPQHF.